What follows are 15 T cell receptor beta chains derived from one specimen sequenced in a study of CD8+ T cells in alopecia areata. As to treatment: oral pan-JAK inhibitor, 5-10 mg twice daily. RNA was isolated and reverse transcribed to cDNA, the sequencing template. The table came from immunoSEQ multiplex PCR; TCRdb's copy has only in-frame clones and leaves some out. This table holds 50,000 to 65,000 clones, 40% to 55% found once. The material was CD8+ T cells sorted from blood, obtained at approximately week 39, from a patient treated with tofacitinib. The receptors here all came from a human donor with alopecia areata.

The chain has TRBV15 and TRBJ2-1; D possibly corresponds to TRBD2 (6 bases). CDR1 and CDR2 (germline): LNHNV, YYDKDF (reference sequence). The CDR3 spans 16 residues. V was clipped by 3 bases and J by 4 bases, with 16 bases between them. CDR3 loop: CATSSTTGDRYNEQFF. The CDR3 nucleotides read TGTGCCACCAGCAGTACTACGGGGGATCGGTACAATGAGCAGTTCTTC.

The CDR3 loop reads CASSSSTGTKETQYF. The CDR3 region has the DNA TGTGCCAGCAGCTCAAGTACTGGGACTAAAGAGACCCAGTACTTC. The chain is built from TRBV9 and TRBJ2-5; 7 positions agree with TRBD2. The CDR3 length is 15 residues. After removal of 4 bases from V and 3 bases from J, the junction contained 9 bases not matched to a gene. CDR1 is SGDLS and CDR2 is YYNGEE in the germline V gene. The variable domain in full, completed from reference TRBV9 and TRBJ2-5, reads DSGVTQTPKHLITATGQRVTLRCSPRSGDLSVYWYQQSLDQGLQFLIQYYNGEERAKGNILERFSAQQFPDLHSELNLSSLELGDSALYFCASSSSTGTKETQYFGPGTRLLVL.

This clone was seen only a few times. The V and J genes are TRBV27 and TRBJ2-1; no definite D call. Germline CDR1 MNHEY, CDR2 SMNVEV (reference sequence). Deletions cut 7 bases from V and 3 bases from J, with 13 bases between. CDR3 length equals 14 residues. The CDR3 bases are TGTGCCAGCACGGGTCTCGGGTACTACAATGAGCAGTTCTTC. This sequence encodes CASTGLGYYNEQFF.

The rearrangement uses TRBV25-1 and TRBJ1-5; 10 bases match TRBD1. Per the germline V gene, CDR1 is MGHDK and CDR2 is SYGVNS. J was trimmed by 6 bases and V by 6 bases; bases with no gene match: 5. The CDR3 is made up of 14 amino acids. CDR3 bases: TGTGCCAGCAGCTCTGGACAGGGGGGTCAGCCCCAGCATTTT. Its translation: CASSSGQGGQPQHF.

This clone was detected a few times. CDR3 sequence reads: CASRVRGNQPQHF. In DNA, the CDR3 is TGTGCCAGCAGGGTCAGGGGCAATCAGCCCCAGCATTTT. The chain is built from TRBV2 and TRBJ1-5; possibly TRBD1 for D (5 bases). Trimming took off 6 bases at V and 2 bases at J, with 8 bases between the two ends. The CDR3 loop spans 13 amino acids. Germline CDR1 reads SNHLY; CDR2 reads FYNNEI.

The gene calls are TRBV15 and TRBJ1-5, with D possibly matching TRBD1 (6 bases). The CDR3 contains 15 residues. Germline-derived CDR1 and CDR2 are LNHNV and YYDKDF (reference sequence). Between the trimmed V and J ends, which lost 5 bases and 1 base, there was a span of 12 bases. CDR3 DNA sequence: TGTGCCACCAGCGCTACAGGGAAGAGCAATCAGCCCCAGCATTTT. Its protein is CATSATGKSNQPQHF. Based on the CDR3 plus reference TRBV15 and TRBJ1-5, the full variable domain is DAMVIQNPRYQVTQFGKPVTLSCSQTLNHNVMYWYQQKSSQAPKLLFHYYDKDFNNEADTPDNFQSRRPNTSFCFLDIRSPGLGDTAMYLCATSATGKSNQPQHFGDGTRLSIL.

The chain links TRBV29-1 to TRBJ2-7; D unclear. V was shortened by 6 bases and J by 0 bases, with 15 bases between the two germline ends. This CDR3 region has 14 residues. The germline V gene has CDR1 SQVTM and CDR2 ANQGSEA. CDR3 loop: CSVGLGASSYEQYF. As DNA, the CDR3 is TGCAGCGTCGGTCTAGGAGCAAGCTCCTACGAGCAGTACTTC.

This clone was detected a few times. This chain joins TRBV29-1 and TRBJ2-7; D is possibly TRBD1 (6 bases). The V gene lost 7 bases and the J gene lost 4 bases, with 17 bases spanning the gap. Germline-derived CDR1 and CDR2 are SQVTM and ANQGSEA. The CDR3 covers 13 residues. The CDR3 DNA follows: TGCAGCGCACTAACAGCAACAGGGTACGAGCAGTACTTC. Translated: CSALTATGYEQYF.

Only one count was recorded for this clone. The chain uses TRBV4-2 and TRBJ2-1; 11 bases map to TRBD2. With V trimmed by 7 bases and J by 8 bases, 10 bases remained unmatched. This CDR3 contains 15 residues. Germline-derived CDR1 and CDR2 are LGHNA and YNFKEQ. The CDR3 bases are TGTGCCAGCACCAGGGAAACTAGCGGGAGCGATGAGCAGTTCTTC. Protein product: CASTRETSGSDEQFF.

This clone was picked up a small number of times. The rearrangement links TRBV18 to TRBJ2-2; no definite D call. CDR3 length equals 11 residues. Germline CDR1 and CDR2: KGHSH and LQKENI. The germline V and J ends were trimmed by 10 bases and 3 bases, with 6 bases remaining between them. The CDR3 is CAIHDTGELFF. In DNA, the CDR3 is TGTGCCATCCATGACACCGGGGAGCTGTTTTTT.

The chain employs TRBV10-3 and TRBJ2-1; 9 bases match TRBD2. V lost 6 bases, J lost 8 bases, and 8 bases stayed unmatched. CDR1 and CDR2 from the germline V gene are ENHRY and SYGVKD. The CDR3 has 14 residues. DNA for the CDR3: TGTGCCATCAGGGCGGGGACTAGCACGGATGAGCAGTTCTTC. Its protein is CAIRAGTSTDEQFF.

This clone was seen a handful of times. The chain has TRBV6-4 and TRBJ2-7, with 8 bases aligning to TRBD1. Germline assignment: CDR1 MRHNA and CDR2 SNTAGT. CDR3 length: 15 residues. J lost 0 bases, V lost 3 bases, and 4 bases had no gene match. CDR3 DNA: TGTGCCAGCAGTGAGAGGACAGGGAGCTCCTACGAGCAGTACTTC. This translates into CASSERTGSSYEQYF.

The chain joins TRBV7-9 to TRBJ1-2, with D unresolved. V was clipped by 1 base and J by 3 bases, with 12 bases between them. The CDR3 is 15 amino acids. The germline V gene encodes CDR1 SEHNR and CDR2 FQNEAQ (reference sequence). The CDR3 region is CASSLGAPDDYGYTF. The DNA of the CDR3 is TGTGCCAGCAGCTTAGGCGCCCCGGATGACTATGGCTACACCTTC.

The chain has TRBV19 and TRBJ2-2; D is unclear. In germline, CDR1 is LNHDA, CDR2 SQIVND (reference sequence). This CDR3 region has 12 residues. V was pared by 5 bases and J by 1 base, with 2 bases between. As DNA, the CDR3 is TGTGCCAGTAGTCTGAACACCGGGGAGCTGTTTTTT. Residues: CASSLNTGELFF.

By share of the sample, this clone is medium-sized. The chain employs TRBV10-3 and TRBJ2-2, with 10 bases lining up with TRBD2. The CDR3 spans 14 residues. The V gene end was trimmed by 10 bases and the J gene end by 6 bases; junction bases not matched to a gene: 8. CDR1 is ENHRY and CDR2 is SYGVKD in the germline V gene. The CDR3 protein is CASRAGGDAGELFF. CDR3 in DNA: TGTGCCAGCAGAGCGGGAGGGGACGCCGGGGAGCTGTTTTTT.